Presented here are 16 T cell receptor beta chains from one specimen sequenced in a study of T cell repertoires in cytomegalovirus infection. One entry per CDR3 protein, called by TCRdb with MiXCR from the reads. The sample shows a few hundred thousand distinct CDR3 sequences, just under 40% of them seen only once. No antigen is known for these receptors. The sample in question was cultured PBMCs, obtained from culture after CMV antigen stimulation. Every receptor here comes from a human donor in good health (CMV status not recorded). Some clones in this sample may be carry-over from other donors' samples.

The J gene is TRBJ1-2, the V gene TRBV29-1; D is undetermined. V lost 4 bases and J lost 4, with 13 bases in between. The CDR3 is made up of 13 amino acids. Germline lookup yields CDR1 SQVTM and CDR2 ANQGSEA. CDR3 protein: CSVGASAAYGYTF. CDR3 bases: TGCAGCGTTGGAGCGTCAGCAGCCTATGGCTACACCTTC.

This clonotype was picked up many times. The V and J genes are TRBV12-3 or TRBV12-4 and TRBJ2-5, with D uncertain. This CDR3 has 11 residues. V dropped 7 bases and J dropped 5 bases, with 8 bases sitting between them. CDR3 nucleotides: TGTGCCAGCACCCTGGGGGAGACCCAGTACTTC. It codes for CASTLGETQYF.

The chain combines TRBV7-8 with TRBJ1-4; D gene uncertain. Trimming shortened V by 1 base and J by 5 bases, and 14 bases separated the two germline ends. CDR3 length equals 16 residues. Germline CDR1 is SGHVS and CDR2 is FQNEAQ. The CDR3 spells CASSLGVSYFNEKLFF. In nucleotides, the CDR3 is TGTGCCAGCAGCTTAGGGGTTAGCTATTTCAATGAAAAACTGTTTTTT.

V gene TRBV6-1 combines with J gene TRBJ2-5; unclear D gene. The germline V and J ends were trimmed by 5 bases and 3 bases, with 7 bases remaining between them. Germline V gene sequence: CDR1 MNHNS, CDR2 SASEGT. The CDR3 extends over 12 amino acids. The CDR3 protein is CASSPNKETQYF. CDR3 DNA: TGTGCCAGCAGTCCTAATAAAGAGACCCAGTACTTC.

V gene TRBV19 combines with J gene TRBJ2-3; D may be TRBD2 (6 bases). Germline values: CDR1 LNHDA, CDR2 SQIVND (reference sequence). The CDR3 is 14 residues long. Trimming removed 8 bases at V and 3 bases at J, with 15 bases between. Written as DNA, the CDR3 is TGTGCCAGTCACCCGGGACTGGTAACAGATACGCAGTATTTT. Translated, it gives CASHPGLVTDTQYF.

The chain joins TRBV2 to TRBJ2-1; D perhaps matches TRBD2 (6 bases). Trimming took off 4 bases at V and 2 bases at J, with 24 bases between the two ends. The CDR3 has 19 residues. CDR1 is SNHLY and CDR2 is FYNNEI in the germline V gene. The CDR3 region has the DNA TGTGCCAGCAGTGGGTGGGGTTTTCCGGTCGGGGGACCCTACAATGAGCAGTTCTTC. Its protein is CASSGWGFPVGGPYNEQFF.

The chain combines TRBV7-2 with TRBJ2-7, with TRBD2 matching over 12 bases. With 0 bases clipped from V and 3 bases from J, the junction kept 9 bases outside the gene matches. The V gene's germline CDR1 is SGHTA and CDR2 FQGNSA. The CDR3 spans 18 residues. This chain's CDR3 is CASSLAETSGSFFYEQYF. The CDR3 DNA sequence: TGTGCCAGCAGCTTAGCTGAGACTAGCGGGAGTTTTTTCTACGAGCAGTACTTC.

This clonotype was counted only a few times. At one of its ends the junction is not consistent with the germline gene, which may arise from a read error. The chain employs TRBV10-3 and TRBJ1-2; tentatively, D is TRBD1 (5 bases). This CDR3 comprises 12 residues. The germline gives CDR1 ENHRY, CDR2 SYGVKD. CDR3 nucleotides: TGTGCCATCAGTGAAAGGGTACAAGGGGCCGAATTC. As protein: CAISERVQGAEF.

The chain uses TRBV20-1 and TRBJ2-1, with 7 bases identical to TRBD2. Germline V gene sequence: CDR1 DFQATT, CDR2 SNEGSKA (reference sequence). There are 13 residues in the CDR3. CDR3 in amino acids: CSGLGTEKNEQFF. In DNA form, the CDR3 reads TGCAGCGGACTAGGGACGGAAAAGAATGAGCAGTTCTTC.

This clonotype was counted many times. The chain carries TRBV7-2 and TRBJ1-5; D is ambiguous. CDR3 length equals 12 residues. Trimming cost V 3 bases and J 6 bases, with 6 bases left between them. In germline, CDR1 is SGHTA, CDR2 FQGNSA. In DNA, the CDR3 is TGTGCCAGCAGCTTCCGGGCTCAGCCCCAGCATTTT. It translates to CASSFRAQPQHF.

V usage is TRBV4-2 and J usage is TRBJ2-5; 9 positions agree with TRBD2. V was clipped by 0 bases and J by 9 bases; unmatched bases: 11. Germline V gene lookup returns CDR1 LGHNA and CDR2 YNFKEQ. This CDR3 spans 16 amino acids. As DNA, the CDR3 is TGTGCCAGCAGCCAAGATTGGCGGGGGGGGGAATGGGCCCAGTACTTC. It specifies CASSQDWRGGEWAQYF.

This chain links TRBV12-3 or TRBV12-4 with TRBJ1-2; possible D gene TRBD1, 6 bases. The length of the CDR3 is 14 residues. V was cut by 3 bases and J by 5 bases, with 13 bases left in between. CDR3 region: CASSFDRWGYGYTF. DNA of the CDR3: TGTGCCAGCAGTTTCGACAGGTGGGGTTATGGCTACACCTTC.

The chain recombines TRBV7-9 with TRBJ1-2; D is perhaps TRBD1 (5 bases). The CDR3 consists of 14 residues. V was pared by 5 bases and J by 8 bases, with 18 bases between. Germline loops: CDR1 SEHNR, CDR2 FQNEAQ (reference sequence). The CDR3 bases are TGTGCCAGCAGCCCATCTCGGGACTTCGAGGGCTACACCTTC. It encodes CASSPSRDFEGYTF.

J is TRBJ2-3 and V is TRBV12-3 or TRBV12-4; 8 nucleotides agree with TRBD2. This CDR3 spans 14 amino acids. V shed 6 bases and J 3 bases; nucleotides not matched to a gene: 5. The CDR3 spells CASRSREGTDTQYF. CDR3 bases: TGTGCCAGCAGATCCCGGGAGGGGACAGATACGCAGTATTTT.

This clonotype was observed a few times. The CDR3 is CASSQPDQPQHF. In nucleotides, the CDR3 is TGTGCCAGCAGCCAGCCGGATCAGCCCCAGCATTTT. The rearrangement uses TRBV7-6 and TRBJ1-5; no definite D call. V dropped 5 bases and J dropped 5 bases, with 7 bases sitting between them. The length of the CDR3 is 12 residues. Germline V gives CDR1 SGHVS, CDR2 FNYEAQ.

The J gene is TRBJ1-3, the V gene TRBV6-5, with D unresolved. The CDR3 totals 15 residues. Trimming stripped 2 bases from V and 0 bases from J, with 8 bases between. The germline V gene encodes CDR1 MNHEY and CDR2 SVGAGI. The CDR3 spells CASSYGSNSGNTIYF. CDR3 nucleotide sequence: TGTGCCAGCAGTTACGGATCCAACTCTGGAAACACCATATATTTT.